This TCR beta chain was sequenced for a study of regulatory T cells in long-lasting Graves disease. Study-level points and caveats: Sharing of public clonotypes was greater in persistent patients (about 2,500) than in new patients (roughly 1,000). Patients with persistent Graves' had lower TCR diversity than newly diagnosed patients.

This CDR3 is 18 amino acids long. V gave up 3 bases and J gave up 3 bases; unmatched junction bases: 14. In germline, CDR1 is SNHLY, CDR2 FYNNEI. Assembly of TCR beta libraries relied on iRepertoire HTBI primers together with Arm-PCR of CDR3 regions. TCRdb re-called the multiplex PCR reads with MiXCR, one entry per CDR3 protein. The data contain some 340,000 distinct CDR3 sequences, about 23% of them singletons. The time point: persistent/refractory GD, antithyroid drugs over 5 years with positive TRAb. Scientists built the TCR library using RNA that was extracted from PBMCs. Criteria from the American Thyroid Association guidelines were applied to diagnose Graves' disease. One endocrinology department in Xi'an, China, was where patients came from. This clonotype came up many times. The antigen remains unidentified.

This receptor was obtained from a woman aged 40 to 55 with Graves disease. The sample here was peripheral blood mononuclear cells (PBMCs), taken when the disease was refractory, from a patient treated with antithyroid drugs. The chain links TRBV2 to TRBJ2-4, with 7 bases identical to TRBD2. CDR3: CASSDVIRLAEVKNIQYF. CDR3 DNA: TGTGCCAGCAGTGACGTAATCAGACTAGCAGAGGTCAAAAACATTCAGTACTTC.